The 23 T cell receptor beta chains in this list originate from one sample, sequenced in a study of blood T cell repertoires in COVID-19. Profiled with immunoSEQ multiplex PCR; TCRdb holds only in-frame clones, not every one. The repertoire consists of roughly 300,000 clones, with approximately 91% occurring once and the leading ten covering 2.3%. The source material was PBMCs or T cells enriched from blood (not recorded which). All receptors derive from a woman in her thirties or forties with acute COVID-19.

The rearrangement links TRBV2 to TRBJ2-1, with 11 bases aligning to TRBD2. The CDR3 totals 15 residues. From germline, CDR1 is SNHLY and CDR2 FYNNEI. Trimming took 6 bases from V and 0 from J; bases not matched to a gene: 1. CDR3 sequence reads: CASRTSGVSYNEQFF. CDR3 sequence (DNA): TGTGCCAGCAGGACTAGCGGGGTCTCCTACAATGAGCAGTTCTTC.

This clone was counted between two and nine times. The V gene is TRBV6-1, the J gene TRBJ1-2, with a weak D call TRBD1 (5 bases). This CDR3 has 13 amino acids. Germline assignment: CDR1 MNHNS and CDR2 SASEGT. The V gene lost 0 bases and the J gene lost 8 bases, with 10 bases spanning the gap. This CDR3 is CASSEAGRSGYTF. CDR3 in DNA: TGTGCCAGCAGTGAAGCGGGGCGTAGCGGCTACACCTTC.

The CDR3 DNA reads TGTGCCAGCAGTCCGGGGGACAGGTGGAATCAGCCCCAGCATTTT. This encodes CASSPGDRWNQPQHF. V is TRBV27 and J is TRBJ1-5, with 8 nucleotides matching TRBD1. J gave up 4 bases and V 5 bases, and 7 bases lay outside the gene matches. Germline CDR1 and CDR2: MNHEY and SMNVEV (reference sequence). The CDR3 totals 15 residues.

This CDR3 is CASSLGRTEPYGYTF. The CDR3 DNA reads as TGCGCCAGCAGCTTGGGTCGGACAGAACCCTATGGCTACACCTTC. This chain links TRBV5-1 with TRBJ1-2, with D possibly matching TRBD1 (6 bases). V lost 0 bases and J lost 4, with 13 bases in between. CDR3 size: 15 residues. From germline, CDR1 is SGHRS and CDR2 YFSETQ.

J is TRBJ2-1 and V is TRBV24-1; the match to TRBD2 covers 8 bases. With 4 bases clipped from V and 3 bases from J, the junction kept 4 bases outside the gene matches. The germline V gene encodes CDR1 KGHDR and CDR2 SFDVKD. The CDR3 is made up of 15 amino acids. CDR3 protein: CATSETGGNYNEQFF. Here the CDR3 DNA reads TGTGCCACCAGTGAAACGGGAGGGAACTACAATGAGCAGTTCTTC.

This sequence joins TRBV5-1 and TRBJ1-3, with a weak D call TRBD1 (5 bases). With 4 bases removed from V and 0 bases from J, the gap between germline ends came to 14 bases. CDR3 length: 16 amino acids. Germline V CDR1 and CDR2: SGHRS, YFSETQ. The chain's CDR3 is CASSERRQSSGNTIYF. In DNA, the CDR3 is TGCGCCAGCAGCGAAAGAAGACAGAGCTCTGGAAACACCATATATTTT. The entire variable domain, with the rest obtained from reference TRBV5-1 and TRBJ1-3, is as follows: KAGVTQTPRYLIKTRGQQVTLSCSPISGHRSVSWYQQTPGQGLQFLFEYFSETQRNKGNFPGRFSGRQFSNSRSEMNVSTLELGDSALYLCASSERRQSSGNTIYFGEGSWLTVV.

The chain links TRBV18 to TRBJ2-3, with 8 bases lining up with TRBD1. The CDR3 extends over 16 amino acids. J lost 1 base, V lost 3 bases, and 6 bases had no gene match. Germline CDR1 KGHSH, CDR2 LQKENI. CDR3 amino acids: CASSPLDRAGTDTQYF. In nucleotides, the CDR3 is TGTGCCAGCTCACCTTTGGACAGGGCGGGCACAGATACGCAGTATTTT. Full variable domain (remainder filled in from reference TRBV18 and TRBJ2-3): NAGVMQNPRHLVRRRGQEARLRCSPMKGHSHVYWYRQLPEEGLKFMVYLQKENIIDESGMPKERFSAEFPKEGPSILRIQQVVRGDSAAYFCASSPLDRAGTDTQYFGPGTRLTVL.

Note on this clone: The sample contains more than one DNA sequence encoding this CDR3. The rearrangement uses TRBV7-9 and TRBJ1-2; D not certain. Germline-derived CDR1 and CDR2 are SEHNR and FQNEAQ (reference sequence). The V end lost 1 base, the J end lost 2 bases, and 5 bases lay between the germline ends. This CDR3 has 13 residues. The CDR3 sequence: CASSLGRNYGYTF. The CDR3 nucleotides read TGTGCCAGCAGCTTAGGCAGAAACTATGGCTACACCTTC.

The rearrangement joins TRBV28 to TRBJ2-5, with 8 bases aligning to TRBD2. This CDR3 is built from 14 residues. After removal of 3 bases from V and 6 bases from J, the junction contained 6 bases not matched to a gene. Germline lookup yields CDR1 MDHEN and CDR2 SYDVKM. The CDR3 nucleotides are TGTGCCAGCAGTTTCGGGGGGGGGTCAAAGACCCAGTACTTC. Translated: CASSFGGGSKTQYF.

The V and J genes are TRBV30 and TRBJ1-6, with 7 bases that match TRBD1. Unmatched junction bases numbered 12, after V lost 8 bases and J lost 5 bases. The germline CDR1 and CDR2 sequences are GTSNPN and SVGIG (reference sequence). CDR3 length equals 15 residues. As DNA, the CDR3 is TGTGCCAGAAATAGGGACAGCCTCCATAATTCACCCCTCCACTTT. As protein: CARNRDSLHNSPLHF. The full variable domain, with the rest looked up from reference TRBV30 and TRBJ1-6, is SQTIHQWPATLVQPVGSPLSLECTVEGTSNPNLYWYRQAAGRGLQLLFYSVGIGQISSEVPQNLSASRPQDRQFILSSKKLLLSDSGFYLCARNRDSLHNSPLHFGNGTRLTVT.

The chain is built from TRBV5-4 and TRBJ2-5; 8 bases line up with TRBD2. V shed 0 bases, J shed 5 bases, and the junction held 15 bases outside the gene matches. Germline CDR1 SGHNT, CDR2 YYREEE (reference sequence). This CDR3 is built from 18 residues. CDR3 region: CASSLVGGAAGARETQYF. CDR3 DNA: TGTGCCAGCAGCTTGGTCGGGGGGGCCGCTGGGGCGAGGGAGACCCAGTACTTC.

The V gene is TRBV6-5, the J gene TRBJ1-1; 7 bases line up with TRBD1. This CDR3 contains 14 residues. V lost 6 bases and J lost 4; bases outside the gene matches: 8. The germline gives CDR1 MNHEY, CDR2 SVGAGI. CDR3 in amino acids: CASRKDRLGTEAFF. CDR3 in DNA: TGTGCCAGCAGAAAGGACAGGTTGGGCACTGAAGCTTTCTTT.

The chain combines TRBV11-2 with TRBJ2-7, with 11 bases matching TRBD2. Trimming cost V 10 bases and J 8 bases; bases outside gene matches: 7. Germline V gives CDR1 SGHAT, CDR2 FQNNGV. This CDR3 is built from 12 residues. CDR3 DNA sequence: TGTGCCACCACTAGCGGGGGTATGAAGCAGTACTTC. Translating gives CATTSGGMKQYF.

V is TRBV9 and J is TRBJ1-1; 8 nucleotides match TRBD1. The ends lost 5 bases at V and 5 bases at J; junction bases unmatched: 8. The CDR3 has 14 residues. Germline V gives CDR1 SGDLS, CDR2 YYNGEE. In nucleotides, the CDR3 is TGTGCCAGCAGTCCCAGGGACAGGCGGACTGAAGCTTTCTTT. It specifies CASSPRDRRTEAFF. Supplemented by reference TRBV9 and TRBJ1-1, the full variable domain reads DSGVTQTPKHLITATGQRVTLRCSPRSGDLSVYWYQQSLDQGLQFLIQYYNGEERAKGNILERFSAQQFPDLHSELNLSSLELGDSALYFCASSPRDRRTEAFFGQGTRLTVV.

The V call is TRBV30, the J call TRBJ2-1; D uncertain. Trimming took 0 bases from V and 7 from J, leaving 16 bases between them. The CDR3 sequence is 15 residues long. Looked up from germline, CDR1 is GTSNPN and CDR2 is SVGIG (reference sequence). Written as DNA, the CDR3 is TGTGCCTGGAGTGTACCCTTGACTCCGAGGAATGAGCAGTTCTTC. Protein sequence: CAWSVPLTPRNEQFF.

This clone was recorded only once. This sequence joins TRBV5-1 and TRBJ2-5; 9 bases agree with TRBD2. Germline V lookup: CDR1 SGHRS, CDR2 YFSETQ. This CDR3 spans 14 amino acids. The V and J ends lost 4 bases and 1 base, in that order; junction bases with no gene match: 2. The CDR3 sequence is CASSRGLAQETQYF. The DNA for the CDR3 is TGCGCCAGCAGCCGGGGACTAGCCCAAGAGACCCAGTACTTC.

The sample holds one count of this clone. The CDR3 nucleotides are TGTGCCAGCAGGTTACAGGGGGCGAAAACTGAAGCTTTCTTT. It encodes CASRLQGAKTEAFF. The J gene is TRBJ1-1, the V gene TRBV5-4; TRBD1 aligns across 9 bases. The CDR3 contains 14 residues. The V and J ends lost 5 bases and 5 bases, in that order; junction bases with no gene match: 7. The V gene's germline CDR1 is SGHNT and CDR2 YYREEE (reference sequence).

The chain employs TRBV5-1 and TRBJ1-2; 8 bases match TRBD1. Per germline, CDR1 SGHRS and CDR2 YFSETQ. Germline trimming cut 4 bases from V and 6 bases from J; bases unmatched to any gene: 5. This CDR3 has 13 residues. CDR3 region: CASSLAGQDGYTF. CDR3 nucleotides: TGCGCCAGCAGCCTGGCGGGACAGGATGGCTACACCTTC.

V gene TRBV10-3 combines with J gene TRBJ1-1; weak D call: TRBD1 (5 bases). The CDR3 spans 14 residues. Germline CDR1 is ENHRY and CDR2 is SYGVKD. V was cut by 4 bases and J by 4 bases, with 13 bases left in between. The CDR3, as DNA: TGTGCCATCAGTGGGCAGGGACTAGGCACTGAAGCTTTCTTT. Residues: CAISGQGLGTEAFF.

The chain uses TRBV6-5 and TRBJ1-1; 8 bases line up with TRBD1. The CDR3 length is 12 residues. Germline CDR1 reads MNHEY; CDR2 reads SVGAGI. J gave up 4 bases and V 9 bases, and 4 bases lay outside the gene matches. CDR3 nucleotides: TGTGCCAGTGGACAGGGTGCCACTGAAGCTTTCTTT. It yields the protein CASGQGATEAFF.

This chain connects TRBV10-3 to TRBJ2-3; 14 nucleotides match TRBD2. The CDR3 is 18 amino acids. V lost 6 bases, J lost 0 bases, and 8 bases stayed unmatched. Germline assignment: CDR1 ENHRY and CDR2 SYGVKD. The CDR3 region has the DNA TGTGCCATCAGAGATGGACTAGCGGGAGGAACTAGCACAGATACGCAGTATTTT. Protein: CAIRDGLAGGTSTDTQYF.

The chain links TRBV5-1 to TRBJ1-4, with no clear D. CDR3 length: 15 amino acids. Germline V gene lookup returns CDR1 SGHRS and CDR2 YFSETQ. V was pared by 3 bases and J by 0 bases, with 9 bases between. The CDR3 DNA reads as TGCGCCAGCAGCTGGAGTGATCCAACTAATGAAAAACTGTTTTTT. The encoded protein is CASSWSDPTNEKLFF.

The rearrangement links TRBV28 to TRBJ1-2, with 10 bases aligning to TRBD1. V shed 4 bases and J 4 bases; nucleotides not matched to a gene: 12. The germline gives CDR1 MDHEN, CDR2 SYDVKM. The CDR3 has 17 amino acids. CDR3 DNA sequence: TGTGCCAGCAGTTCAAGTACGACAGGGGGCGTAATCTATGGCTACACCTTC. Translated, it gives CASSSSTTGGVIYGYTF.